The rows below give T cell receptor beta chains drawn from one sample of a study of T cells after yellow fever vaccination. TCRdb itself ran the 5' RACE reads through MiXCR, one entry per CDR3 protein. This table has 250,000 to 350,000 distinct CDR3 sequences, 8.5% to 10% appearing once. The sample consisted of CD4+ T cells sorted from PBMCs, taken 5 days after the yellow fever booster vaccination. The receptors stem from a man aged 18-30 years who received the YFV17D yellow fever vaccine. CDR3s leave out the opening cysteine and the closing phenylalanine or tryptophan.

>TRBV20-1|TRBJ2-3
SAREGARSDTQY
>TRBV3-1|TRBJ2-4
ASSQTGYKNIQY
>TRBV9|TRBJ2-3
ASSVEGRLSDTQY
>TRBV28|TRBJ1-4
ASSFAEKLF
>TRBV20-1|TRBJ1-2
SARAAEGAVYGYT
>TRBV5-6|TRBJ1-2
ASSLGGSSTNYGYT
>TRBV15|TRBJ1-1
ATSREGSGNTEAF
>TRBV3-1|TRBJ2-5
ASTQGETQY
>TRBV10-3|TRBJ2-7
AISNPGRTYEQY
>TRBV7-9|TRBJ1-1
ASSSTFNTEAF
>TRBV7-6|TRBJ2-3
ASSFPTSGVPDTQY
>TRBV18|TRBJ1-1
ASSAVAWGGV
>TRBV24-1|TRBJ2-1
ATSEASGGAREQF
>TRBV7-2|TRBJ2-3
ASSLPLSRGGDTDTQY
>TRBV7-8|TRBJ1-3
ASSLGNYRVKGNTIY
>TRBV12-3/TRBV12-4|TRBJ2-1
ASSQMTGNNEQF
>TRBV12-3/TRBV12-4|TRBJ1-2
ASSRRDRSYT
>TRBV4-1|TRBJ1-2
ASSTRTGSYGYT
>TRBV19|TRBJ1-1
ASSINGWQNTEAF
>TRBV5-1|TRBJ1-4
ASSLSNRGKSEKLF
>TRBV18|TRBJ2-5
ASSPRGLAGQETQY
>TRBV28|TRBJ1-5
ASLTGGSQPQH
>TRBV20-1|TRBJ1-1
SASFPNYRGPRPGTEAF
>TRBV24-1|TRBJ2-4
ATSDDRDIQY
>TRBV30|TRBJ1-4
AWSMEGEREKLF
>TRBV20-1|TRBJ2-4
SARDEEKGFGLAKNIQY
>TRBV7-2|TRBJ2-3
ASSPTGNRTGVQDTQY
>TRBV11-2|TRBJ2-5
ASSASGGETQY
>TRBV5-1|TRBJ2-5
ASSFPEETQY
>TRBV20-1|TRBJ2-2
SAPGPYTGELF
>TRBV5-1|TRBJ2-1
ASGQQVSSYNEQF
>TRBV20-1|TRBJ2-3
SASSSGGTDTQY
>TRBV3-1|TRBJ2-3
ASSHTGLAGTYRTDTQY
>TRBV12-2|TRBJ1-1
ASRRNQGLRENTEAF
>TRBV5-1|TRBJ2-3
ASSSGTGLRTDTQY
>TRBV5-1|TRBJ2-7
ASRRGTGDFEQY
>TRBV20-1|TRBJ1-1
SAAQGNTEAF
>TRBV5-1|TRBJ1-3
ASSLGPPGTGNTIY
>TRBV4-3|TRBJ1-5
ASSQGTTGRQPQH
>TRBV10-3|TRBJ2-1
AIRTHTSSYNEQF
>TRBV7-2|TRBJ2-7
ASSPWASDEQY
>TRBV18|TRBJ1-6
ASSPIYNSPLH
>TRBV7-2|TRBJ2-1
ASSLNRGLAEQF
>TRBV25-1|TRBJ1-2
ASSKGGYAGYT
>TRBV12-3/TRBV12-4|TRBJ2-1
ASTVAGGPRDEQF
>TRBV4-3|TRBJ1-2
ASSQDLFGGTYGYT
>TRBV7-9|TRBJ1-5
ASSLHNQPQH
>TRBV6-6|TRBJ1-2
ATSTGNNYGYT
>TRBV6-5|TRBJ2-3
ASKVVGTDTQY
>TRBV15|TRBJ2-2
ATSRDFMGQTNTGELF